The rows below give T cell receptor beta chains drawn from one sample of a study of shared clonotypes between healthy human individuals. Generated by immunoSEQ multiplex PCR, the TCRdb table keeps only in-frame clones and is missing some. The sample consists of some 2.4 million clones, 93% of them appearing once. Specimen: naive CD4+ T cells from PBMCs. The receptors come from a man younger than 35 in good health. Some clones in this sample may be carry-over from other donors' samples. Both conserved end residues are part of each CDR3. D genes are given only for firm matches. Some rows mark clone size as missing; the rest say once, few, many or name a class of expanded clone.

j_gene | abundance | d_gene | v_gene | CDR3nt | CDR3aa
TRBJ2-1 | NA | NA | TRBV4-1 | TGCGCCAGCAGCCAAGCGTACTACAATGAGCAGTTCTTC | CASSQAYYNEQFF
TRBJ2-7 | NA | NA | TRBV20-1 | TGCAGTGCTAGTTACGGGGACGAGCAGTACTTC | CSASYGDEQYF
TRBJ1-1 | NA | NA | TRBV29-1 | TGCAGCGTTAGACCTCTTATGAACACTGAAGCTTTCTTT | CSVRPLMNTEAFF
TRBJ2-1 | NA | TRBD2 | TRBV4-1 | TGCGCCAGCAGCCAGACAAAGGGACTAGCGGGAGCGGATGAGCAGTTCTTC | CASSQTKGLAGADEQFF
TRBJ2-1 | NA | TRBD2 | TRBV2 | TGTGCCAGCAGTGACCCCGTATTAGCGGGAGGGCCGCTGGACAATGAGCAGTTCTTC | CASSDPVLAGGPLDNEQFF
TRBJ2-1 | NA | NA | TRBV7-3 | TGTGCCAGCAGCTCGGAACCGAGGCATGAGCAGTTCTTC | CASSSEPRHEQFF
TRBJ1-2 | NA | NA | TRBV27 | TGTGCCAGCCGGGGCCCCGGGACCACCTTCTATGGCTACACCTTC | CASRGPGTTFYGYTF
TRBJ1-3 | NA | NA | TRBV28 | TGTGCCAGCAGTTTGGGGTCCCTCTCTGGAAACACCATATATTTT | CASSLGSLSGNTIYF
TRBJ2-1 | once | NA | TRBV6-6 | TGTGCCAGCAGCGGGCGTAATGAGCAGTTCTTC | CASSGRNEQFF
TRBJ2-5 | NA | NA | TRBV4-1 | TGCGCCAGCAGCCTCCAGGGGGGTGAGACCCAGTACTTC | CASSLQGGETQYF
TRBJ2-4 | NA | NA | TRBV29-1 | TGCAGCGTTGGCGGCTTAGCCAAAAACATTCAGTACTTC | CSVGGLAKNIQYF
TRBJ2-7 | NA | TRBD2 | TRBV4-1 | TGCGCCAGCAGCCAAGAACCGGGACTAGCGGGAGCCAACGAGCAGTACTTC | CASSQEPGLAGANEQYF
TRBJ2-1 | NA | NA | TRBV2 | TGTGCCAGCAGTGACTCGGTGAAGAATGAGCAGTTCTTC | CASSDSVKNEQFF
TRBJ2-3 | NA | NA | TRBV4-1 | TGCGCCAGCAGCCAAGAAGCTTCCAGCTTAAAGTATTTT | CASSQEASSLKYF
TRBJ1-1 | once | TRBD1 | TRBV2 | TGTGCCAGCAGTACTTCCAAGGACAGGGGCCGGACTGAAGCTTTCTTT | CASSTSKDRGRTEAFF
TRBJ2-5 | NA | NA | TRBV25-1 | TGTGCCAGCAGTGGTCATTGGTCAAACAAAGAGACCCAGTACTTC | CASSGHWSNKETQYF
TRBJ1-3 | NA | NA | TRBV7-2 | TGTGCCAGCAGAGATCTACTCTGGGCTGGAAACACCATATATTTT | CASRDLLWAGNTIYF
TRBJ2-7 | NA | NA | TRBV28 | TGTGCCAGCAGTCTCGGTGCCCGTTACGAGCAGTACTTC | CASSLGARYEQYF
TRBJ1-1 | few | NA | TRBV29-1 | TGCAGCGTTGATCGGGTTACCGAAGCTTTCTTT | CSVDRVTEAFF
TRBJ1-1 | NA | TRBD1 | TRBV4-2 | TGTGCCAGCAGCCAAGCCAGTTTCCAGGGGGCGGGTACTGAAGCTTTCTTT | CASSQASFQGAGTEAFF
TRBJ1-2 | NA | NA | TRBV6-5 | TGTGCCAGCAGTTACAGGCCGAAAAACTATGGCTACACCTTC | CASSYRPKNYGYTF
TRBJ2-5 | NA | NA | TRBV7-2 | TGTGCCAGCAGCTTAAGGGTCCTCAGGAGGGCTGAGACCCAGTACTTC | CASSLRVLRRAETQYF
TRBJ2-3 | NA | TRBD2 | TRBV2 | TGTGCCGTGGGAGGGCCAAATACGCAGTATTTT | CAVGGPNTQYF
TRBJ2-5 | once | NA | TRBV9 | TGTGCCAGCAGCGCCGGGGAGACCCAGTACTTC | CASSAGETQYF
TRBJ2-2 | NA | NA | TRBV7-2 | TGTGCCAGCAACGAAAGGGACCGCAACACCGGGGAGCTGTTTTTT | CASNERDRNTGELFF
TRBJ1-5 | NA | NA | TRBV19 | TGTGCCAGTAGTTCGGACGGGAATCAGCCCCAGCATTTT | CASSSDGNQPQHF
TRBJ1-5 | few | NA | TRBV19 | TGTGCCAGTAGTATGCAGGGCAATCAGCCCCAGCATTTT | CASSMQGNQPQHF
TRBJ2-5 | NA | NA | TRBV30 | TGTGCCTGGAGTGGGCCCGCCCGAGGGCAGTACTTC | CAWSGPARGQYF
TRBJ1-5 | NA | NA | TRBV7-9 | TGTGCCAGCAGCTTAGGAGTTCGTCAGCCCCAGCATTTT | CASSLGVRQPQHF
TRBJ1-1 | few | NA | TRBV4-2 | TGTGCCAGCAGCCAAAGCTCCTGGGGCGGAGGGGACACTGAAGCTTTCTTT | CASSQSSWGGGDTEAFF
TRBJ2-5 | NA | TRBD2 | TRBV11-2 | TGTGCCAGCAGCTTAGCAAGCGGGAGAGGAGAGACCCAGTACTTC | CASSLASGRGETQYF
TRBJ2-1 | once | NA | TRBV2 | TGTGCCAGCAGTGGAGGGATGGGAAATGAGCAGTTCTTC | CASSGGMGNEQFF
TRBJ2-5 | NA | NA | TRBV19 | TGTGCCAGTAGTAAAGGGCTCTACACAGAGACCCAGTACTTC | CASSKGLYTETQYF
TRBJ1-4 | NA | TRBD1 | TRBV7-2 | TGTGCCAGCAGCCCAGGCGACAGGGATAATGAAAAACTGTTTTTT | CASSPGDRDNEKLFF
TRBJ2-3 | NA | NA | TRBV19 | TGTGCCAGTAGTTCCCGTGGCCTACCGGCCCCAGATACGCAGTATTTT | CASSSRGLPAPDTQYF
TRBJ2-1 | NA | TRBD1 | TRBV5-1 | TGCGCCAGCAGCTTGTCCGGACAGGGGGGTAATGAGCAGTTCTTC | CASSLSGQGGNEQFF
TRBJ2-5 | NA | NA | TRBV7-9 | TGTGCCAGCAGCTTAGGGCGGGTACAGCAAGAGACCCAGTACTTC | CASSLGRVQQETQYF
TRBJ1-2 | NA | NA | TRBV6-1 | TGTGCCAGCAGTCCTTTGGGGGGCGGCTACACCTTC | CASSPLGGGYTF
TRBJ1-2 | NA | NA | TRBV7-2 | TGTGCCAGCAGCTTGAACGGTAACTATGGCTACACCTTC | CASSLNGNYGYTF
TRBJ1-2 | NA | NA | TRBV7-2 | TGTGCCAGCAGCTACCGGACAGATACCTATGGCTACACCTTC | CASSYRTDTYGYTF
TRBJ2-3 | NA | TRBD1 | TRBV30 | TGTGCCTGGAGATGTTCATATGTAGTGGGCAGGGGGCGAACAGATACGCAGTATTTT | CAWRCSYVVGRGRTDTQYF
TRBJ1-1 | NA | NA | TRBV7-2 | TGTGCCAGCAGCTTCCGGGGTTGGACTGAAGCTTTCTTT | CASSFRGWTEAFF
TRBJ2-6 | NA | NA | TRBV28 | TGTGCCAGCAGCCGGAGAACTCCCCGACAGAGGTTTGGGGCCAACGTCCTGACTTTC | CASSRRTPRQRFGANVLTF
TRBJ2-7 | NA | NA | TRBV6-1 | TGTGCCAGCAGTCGGGAGAAATTTTCCTACGAGCAGTACTTC | CASSREKFSYEQYF
TRBJ2-1 | NA | NA | TRBV6-5 | TGTGCCAGCAGTTACGCGAATGAGCAGTTCTTC | CASSYANEQFF
TRBJ2-7 | NA | NA | TRBV6-6 | TGTGCCAGCAGCTCCTCGGGAAACGAGCAGTACTTC | CASSSSGNEQYF
TRBJ2-1 | NA | TRBD2 | TRBV5-1 | TGCGCCAGCAGCCCCCGTGGCGGGAGTCGGGGGAATGAGCAGTTCTTC | CASSPRGGSRGNEQFF
TRBJ1-1 | NA | NA | TRBV11-2 | TGTGCCAGCAGCTACGGGACAAGTACTGAAGCTTTCTTT | CASSYGTSTEAFF
TRBJ2-7 | NA | NA | TRBV2 | TGTGCCAGCAGTGACACCCTGAGGACCTACGAGCAGTACTTC | CASSDTLRTYEQYF
TRBJ2-7 | NA | TRBD1 | TRBV27 | TGTGCCAGCAGTTCGGGACAGGGGGCGGCCAGCGGCCGGGCCTACGAGCAGTACTTC | CASSSGQGAASGRAYEQYF
TRBJ1-3 | NA | NA | TRBV7-3 | TGTGCCAGCAGCTTATATCCAGGCTACTCTGGAAACACCATATATTTT | CASSLYPGYSGNTIYF
TRBJ1-4 | NA | TRBD1 | TRBV15 | TGTGCCACCAGTCGCGAGGACAGGCGTCTGGGAAAACTGTTTTTT | CATSREDRRLGKLFF
TRBJ1-1 | NA | NA | TRBV19 | TGTGCCAGTAGTATAGAGGTTTTGAACACTGAAGCTTTCTTT | CASSIEVLNTEAFF
TRBJ2-3 | NA | TRBD2 | TRBV25-1 | TGTGCCAGCAGTGAGACTAGCGGGAGAGGTACAGATACGCAGTATTTT | CASSETSGRGTDTQYF
TRBJ2-3 | NA | TRBD2 | TRBV19 | TGTGCCAGCCAGCGGTTCTGGCGGGAGAAAACAGATACGCAGTATTTT | CASQRFWREKTDTQYF
TRBJ2-7 | NA | NA | TRBV18 | TGTGCCAGCTCACCCGGGTCTCGGAGATACGAGCAGTACTTC | CASSPGSRRYEQYF
TRBJ2-7 | NA | TRBD1 | TRBV6-5 | TGTGCCAGCAGCCTAAACAGGGGGCGAAACGAGCAGTACTTC | CASSLNRGRNEQYF
TRBJ1-2 | once | TRBD1 | TRBV4-2 | TGTGCCAGCAGCACGACAGGGACTCCTAACTATGGCTACACCTTC | CASSTTGTPNYGYTF
TRBJ2-3 | NA | NA | TRBV5-1 | TGCGCCAGCAGCTTGGGGACAGCCTCAGGCACAGATACGCAGTATTTT | CASSLGTASGTDTQYF
TRBJ2-5 | NA | NA | TRBV27 | TGTGCCAGCCGAAGGAGCCCAGGAGAAAAGACCCAGTACTTC | CASRRSPGEKTQYF